This T cell receptor (beta chain) stems from a study of blood T cell repertoires in COVID-19. Study overall: Donors in the United States, Italy and Spain gave samples during acute or convalescent COVID-19.

Generated by immunoSEQ multiplex PCR, the TCRdb table keeps only in-frame clones and is missing some. The table records 250,000 to 300,000 clones, under 90% of them present only once. The length of the CDR3 is 15 residues. Per germline, CDR1 SEHNR and CDR2 FQNEAQ (reference sequence). J gave up 2 bases and V 5 bases, and 5 bases lay outside the gene matches. The V call is TRBV7-9, the J call TRBJ2-7, with 11 bases identical to TRBD2. The sequence derives from a man aged 18 to 29 who had recovered from COVID-19. Sequenced sample: PBMCs or T cells enriched from blood (not recorded which). The CDR3 region has the DNA TGTGCCAGCAGCGGACAGACTAGCGGGACCTACGAGCAGTACTTC. It is translated as CASSGQTSGTYEQYF.